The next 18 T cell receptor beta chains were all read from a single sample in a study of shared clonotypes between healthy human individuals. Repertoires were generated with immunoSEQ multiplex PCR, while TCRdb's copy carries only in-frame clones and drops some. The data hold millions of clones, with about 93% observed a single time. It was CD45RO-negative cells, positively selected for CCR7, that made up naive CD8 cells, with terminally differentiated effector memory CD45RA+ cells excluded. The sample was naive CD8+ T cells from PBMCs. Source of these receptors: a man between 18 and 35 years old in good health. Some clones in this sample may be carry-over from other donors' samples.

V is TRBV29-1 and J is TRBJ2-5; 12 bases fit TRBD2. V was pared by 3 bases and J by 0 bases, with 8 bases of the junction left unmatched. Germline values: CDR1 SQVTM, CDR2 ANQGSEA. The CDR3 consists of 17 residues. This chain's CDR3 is CSVDWTGTSGYQETQYF. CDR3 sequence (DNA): TGCAGCGTTGATTGGACCGGGACTAGCGGGTACCAAGAGACCCAGTACTTC.

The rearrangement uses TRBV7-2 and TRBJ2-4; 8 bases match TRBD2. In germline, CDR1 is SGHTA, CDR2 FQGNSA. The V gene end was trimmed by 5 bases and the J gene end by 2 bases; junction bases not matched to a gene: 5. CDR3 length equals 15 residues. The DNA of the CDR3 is TGTGCCAGCAGCCCATGGACTAGCCCCAAAAACATTCAGTACTTC. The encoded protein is CASSPWTSPKNIQYF.

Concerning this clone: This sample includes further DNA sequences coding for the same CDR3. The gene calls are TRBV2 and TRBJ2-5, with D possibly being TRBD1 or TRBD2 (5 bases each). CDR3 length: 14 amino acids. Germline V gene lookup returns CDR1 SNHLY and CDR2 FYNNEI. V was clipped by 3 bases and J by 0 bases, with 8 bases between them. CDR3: CASSEGRYQETQYF. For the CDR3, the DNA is TGTGCCAGCAGTGAGGGACGGTACCAAGAGACCCAGTACTTC.

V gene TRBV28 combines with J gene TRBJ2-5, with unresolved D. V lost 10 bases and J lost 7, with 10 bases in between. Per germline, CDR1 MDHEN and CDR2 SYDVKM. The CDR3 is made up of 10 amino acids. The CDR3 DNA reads TGTGCCATCCATCCGTGGACCCAGTACTTC. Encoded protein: CAIHPWTQYF.

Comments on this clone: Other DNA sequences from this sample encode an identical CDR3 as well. DNA for the CDR3: TGTGCCAGCAGCTTGGGTGGGACAGCCTACGAGCAGTACTTC. Protein product: CASSLGGTAYEQYF. This rearrangement joins TRBV5-6 to TRBJ2-7; TRBD1 agrees at 7 bases. The CDR3 extends over 14 amino acids. V shed 0 bases, J shed 2 bases, and the junction held 2 bases outside the gene matches. The germline CDR1 and CDR2 sequences are SGHDT and YYEEEE.

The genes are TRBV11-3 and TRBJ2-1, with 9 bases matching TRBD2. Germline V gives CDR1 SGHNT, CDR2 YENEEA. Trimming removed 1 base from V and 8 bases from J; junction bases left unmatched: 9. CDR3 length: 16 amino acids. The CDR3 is CASSLGPSGAGYEQFF. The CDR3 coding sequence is TGTGCCAGCAGCTTAGGCCCTAGCGGGGCCGGGTATGAGCAGTTCTTC.

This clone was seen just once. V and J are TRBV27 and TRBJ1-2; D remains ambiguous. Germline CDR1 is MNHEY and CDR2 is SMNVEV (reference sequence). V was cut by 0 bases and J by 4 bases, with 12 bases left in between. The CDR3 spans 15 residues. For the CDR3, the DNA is TGTGCCAGCAGTTTATCGTCCGGCGGAATCTATGGCTACACCTTC. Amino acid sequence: CASSLSSGGIYGYTF.

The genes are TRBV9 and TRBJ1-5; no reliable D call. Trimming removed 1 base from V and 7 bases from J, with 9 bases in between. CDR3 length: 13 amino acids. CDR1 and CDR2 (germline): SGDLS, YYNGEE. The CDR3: CASSVSDGQPQHF. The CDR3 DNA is TGTGCCAGCAGCGTATCCGATGGACAGCCCCAGCATTTT. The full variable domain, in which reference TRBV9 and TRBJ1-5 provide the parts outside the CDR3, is DSGVTQTPKHLITATGQRVTLRCSPRSGDLSVYWYQQSLDQGLQFLIQYYNGEERAKGNILERFSAQQFPDLHSELNLSSLELGDSALYFCASSVSDGQPQHFGDGTRLSIL.

CDR3 DNA sequence: TGTGCCAGCAGCGAGGGCGGGGACACTTCCTACGAGCAGTACTTC. Amino acids: CASSEGGDTSYEQYF. The chain uses TRBV9 and TRBJ2-7, with D tentatively TRBD1 or TRBD2 (6 bases each). Germline V gene data show CDR1 as SGDLS and CDR2 as YYNGEE. V shed 3 bases and J shed 1 base, with 14 bases lying between them. The CDR3 has 15 residues.

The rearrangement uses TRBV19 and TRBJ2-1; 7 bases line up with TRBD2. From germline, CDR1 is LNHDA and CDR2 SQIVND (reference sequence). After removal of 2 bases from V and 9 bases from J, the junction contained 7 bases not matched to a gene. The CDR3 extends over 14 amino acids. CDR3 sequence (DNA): TGTGCCAGTAGTATATCCCACGGGGAGGGTGAGCAGTTCTTC. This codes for CASSISHGEGEQFF.

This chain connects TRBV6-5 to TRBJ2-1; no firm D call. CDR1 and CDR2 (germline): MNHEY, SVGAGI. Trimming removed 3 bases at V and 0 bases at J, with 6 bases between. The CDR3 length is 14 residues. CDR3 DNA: TGTGCCAGCAGTTATGTCAACTCCTACAATGAGCAGTTCTTC. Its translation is CASSYVNSYNEQFF.

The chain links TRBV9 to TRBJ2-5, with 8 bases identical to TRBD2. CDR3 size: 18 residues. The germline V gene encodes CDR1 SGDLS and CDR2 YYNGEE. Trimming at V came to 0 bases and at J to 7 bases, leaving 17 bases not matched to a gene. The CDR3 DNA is TGTGCCAGCAGCGTAGCTCTCGGCGGTAGCGGGATGGGGGGGACCCAGTACTTC. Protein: CASSVALGGSGMGGTQYF.

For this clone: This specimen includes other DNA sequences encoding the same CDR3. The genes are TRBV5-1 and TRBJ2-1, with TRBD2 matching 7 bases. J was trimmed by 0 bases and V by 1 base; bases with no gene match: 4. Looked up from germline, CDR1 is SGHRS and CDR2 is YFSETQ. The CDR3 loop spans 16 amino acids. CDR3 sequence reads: CASSLSWGGSYNEQFF. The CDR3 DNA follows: TGCGCCAGCAGCTTGTCGTGGGGGGGCTCCTACAATGAGCAGTTCTTC.

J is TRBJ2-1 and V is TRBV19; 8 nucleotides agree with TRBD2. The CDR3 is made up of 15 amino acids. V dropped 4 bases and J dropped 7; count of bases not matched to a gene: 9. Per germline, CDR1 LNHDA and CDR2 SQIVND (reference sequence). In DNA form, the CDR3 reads TGTGCCAGTAGTACCATAGCGGGATTCATAAATGAGCAGTTCTTC. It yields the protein CASSTIAGFINEQFF.

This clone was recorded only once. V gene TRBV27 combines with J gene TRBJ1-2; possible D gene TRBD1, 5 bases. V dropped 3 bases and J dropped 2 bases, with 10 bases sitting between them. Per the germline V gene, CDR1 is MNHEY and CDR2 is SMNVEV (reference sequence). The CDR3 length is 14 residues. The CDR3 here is CASSFNWGNYGYTF. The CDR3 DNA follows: TGTGCCAGCAGTTTCAATTGGGGCAACTATGGCTACACCTTC.

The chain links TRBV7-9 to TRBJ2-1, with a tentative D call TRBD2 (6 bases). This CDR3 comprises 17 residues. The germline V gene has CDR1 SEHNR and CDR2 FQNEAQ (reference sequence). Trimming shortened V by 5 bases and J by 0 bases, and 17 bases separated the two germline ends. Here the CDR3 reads CASSPRDPGSSYNEQFF. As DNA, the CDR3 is TGTGCCAGCAGCCCCCGAGACCCCGGGAGCTCCTACAATGAGCAGTTCTTC.

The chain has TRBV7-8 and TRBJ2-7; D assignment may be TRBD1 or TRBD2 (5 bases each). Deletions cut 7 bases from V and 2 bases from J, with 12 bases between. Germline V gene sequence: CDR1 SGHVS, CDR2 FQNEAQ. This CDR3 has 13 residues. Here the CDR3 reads CASNRDVTYEQYF. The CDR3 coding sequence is TGTGCCAGCAACCGGGACGTTACCTACGAGCAGTACTTC.

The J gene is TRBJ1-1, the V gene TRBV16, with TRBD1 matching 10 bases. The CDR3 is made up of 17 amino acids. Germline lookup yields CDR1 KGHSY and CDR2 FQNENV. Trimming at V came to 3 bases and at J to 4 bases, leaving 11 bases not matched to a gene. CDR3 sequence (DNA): TGTGCCAGCAGCCAGTTGGGACAGGGGATATTAGGCACTGAAGCTTTCTTT. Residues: CASSQLGQGILGTEAFF.